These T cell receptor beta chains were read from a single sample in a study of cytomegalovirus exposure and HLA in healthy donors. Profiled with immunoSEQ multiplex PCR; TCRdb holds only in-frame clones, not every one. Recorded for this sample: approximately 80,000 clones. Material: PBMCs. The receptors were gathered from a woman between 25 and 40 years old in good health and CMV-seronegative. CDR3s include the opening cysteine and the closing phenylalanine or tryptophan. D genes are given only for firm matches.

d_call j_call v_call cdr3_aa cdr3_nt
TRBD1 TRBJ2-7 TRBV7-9 CASSLGTGGNEQYF TGTGCCAGCAGCTTAGGTACAGGGGGCAACGAGCAGTACTTC
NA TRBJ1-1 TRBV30 CASQLGGVLLNTEAFF TGTGCCTCGCAGCTCGGAGGGGTCCTGTTGAACACTGAAGCTTTCTTT
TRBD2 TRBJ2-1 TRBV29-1 CSVEGTSGPSSYNEQFF TGCAGCGTTGAAGGGACTAGCGGGCCGAGCTCCTACAATGAGCAGTTCTTC
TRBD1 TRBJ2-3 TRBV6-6 CASSFGTGGDTQYF TGTGCCAGCAGTTTTGGGACAGGGGGAGATACGCAGTATTTT
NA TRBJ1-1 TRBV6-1 CASSATAYTEAFF TGTGCCAGCAGTGCCACAGCTTACACTGAAGCTTTCTTT
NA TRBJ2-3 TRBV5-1 CASSFSGKRADTQYF TGCGCCAGCAGCTTCTCCGGTAAGCGAGCAGATACGCAGTATTTT
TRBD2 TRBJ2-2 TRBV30 CAWSVGGGNTGELFF TGTGCCTGGAGTGTGGGCGGGGGGAACACCGGGGAGCTGTTTTTT
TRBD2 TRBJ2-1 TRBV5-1 CASSLVFGGSYNEQFF TGCGCCAGCAGCTTGGTTTTCGGGGGGAGTTACAATGAGCAGTTCTTC
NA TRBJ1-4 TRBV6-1 CASSVGDMVDEKLFF TGTGCCAGCAGTGTAGGGGACATGGTAGACGAAAAACTGTTTTTT
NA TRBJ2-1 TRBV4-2 CASSQDKLGRGAYNEQFF TGTGCCAGCAGCCAAGACAAATTGGGCAGGGGGGCCTACAATGAGCAGTTCTTC
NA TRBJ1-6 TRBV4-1 CASSQEVPGPNSPLHF TGCGCCAGCAGCCAAGAGGTCCCAGGTCCAAATTCACCCCTCCACTTT
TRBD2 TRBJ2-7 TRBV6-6 CASSLHLAGGYEQYF TGTGCCAGCAGTTTGCACCTAGCGGGGGGCTACGAGCAGTACTTC
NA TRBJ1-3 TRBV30 CAYNGGTSGASAGNNIYF TGTGCCTACAACGGGGGGACTTCGGGGGCCTCTGCTGGAAACAACATATATTTT
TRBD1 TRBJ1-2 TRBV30 CAWSVSRTGGHGYTF TGTGCCTGGAGTGTTTCCAGGACAGGGGGGCATGGCTACACCTTC
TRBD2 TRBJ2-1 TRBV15 CATSRGLAGSSYNEQFF TGTGCCACCAGCAGAGGCCTAGCGGGGAGCTCCTACAATGAGCAGTTCTTC
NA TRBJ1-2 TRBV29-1 CSVDPRANYGYTF TGCAGCGTTGACCCGAGGGCCAATTATGGCTACACCTTC
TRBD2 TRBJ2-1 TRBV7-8 CASSLEVAGVENEQFF TGTGCCAGCAGCTTAGAGGTAGCGGGAGTCGAGAATGAGCAGTTCTTC
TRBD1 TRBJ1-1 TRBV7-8 CASSLVDRGGTEAFF TGTGCCAGCAGCTTAGTCGACAGGGGAGGGACTGAAGCTTTCTTT
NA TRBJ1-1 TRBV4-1 CASSQVGSKSTEAFF TGCGCCAGCAGCCAAGTTGGTTCTAAGTCCACTGAAGCTTTCTTT
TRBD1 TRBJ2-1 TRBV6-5 CASRTGYNEQFF TGTGCCAGTAGGACAGGCTACAATGAGCAGTTCTTC
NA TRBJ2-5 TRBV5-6 CASSFEGRETQYF TGTGCCAGCAGCTTTGAAGGGAGGGAGACCCAGTACTTC
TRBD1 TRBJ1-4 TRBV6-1 CASTRTGGEKLFF TGTGCCAGCACCCGGACAGGGGGTGAAAAACTGTTTTTT
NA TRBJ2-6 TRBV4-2 CASSQFQMDTVSSGANVLTF TGTGCCAGCAGTCAGTTCCAGATGGACACGGTTAGCTCTGGGGCCAACGTCCTGACTTTC
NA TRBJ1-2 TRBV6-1 CASKSGWGGIGYTF TGTGCCAGCAAGTCCGGGTGGGGGGGGATAGGCTACACCTTC
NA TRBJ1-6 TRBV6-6 CASSYSSSPLHF TGTGCCAGCAGTTACTCGAGTTCACCCCTCCACTTT
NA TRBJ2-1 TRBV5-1 CASSLVGGRISNEQFF TGCGCCAGCAGCTTGGTTGGGGGCCGAATAAGCAATGAGCAGTTCTTC
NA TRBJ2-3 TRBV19 CASSIGGPSTDTQYF TGTGCCAGTAGTATAGGAGGGCCTAGCACAGATACGCAGTATTTT
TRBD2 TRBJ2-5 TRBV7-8 CASSLYGTSGGGETQYF TGTGCCAGCAGCTTATACGGAACTAGCGGGGGCGGGGAGACCCAGTACTTC
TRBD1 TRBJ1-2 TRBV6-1 CASIRDSLSNYGYTF TGTGCCAGCATAAGGGACAGCCTGAGTAACTATGGCTACACCTTC